Shown below are 24 T cell receptor beta chains from a single sample sequenced in a study of PD-1 blockade in classical Hodgkin lymphoma. All the patients suffered relapse after autologous stem cell transplantation, and brentuximab vedotin exposure differed. This table comes from immunoSEQ multiplex PCR, and its TCRdb copy is limited to in-frame clones, with some not included. The sample yields some 50,000 clones, about 73% seen once. The sample in question was peripheral blood mononuclear cells (PBMCs), obtained at baseline. The origin of the receptors is a human donor with classical Hodgkin lymphoma.

V usage is TRBV11-2 and J usage is TRBJ2-3, with D possibly TRBD2 on 7 matching bases. This CDR3 is built from 16 residues. CDR1 is SGHAT, CDR2 FQNNGV, per germline. The ends were cut back, 3 bases at V and 5 bases at J, with 18 bases in the middle. The CDR3 DNA reads as TGTGCCAGCAGCTTGGAGGGGGGAGGGCCAGAAGATACGCAGTATTTT. It is translated as CASSLEGGGPEDTQYF. Complete variable domain (other parts from reference TRBV11-2 and TRBJ2-3): EAGVAQSPRYKIIEKRQSVAFWCNPISGHATLYWYQQILGQGPKLLIQFQNNGVVDDSQLPKDRFSAERLKGVDSTLKIQPAKLEDSAVYLCASSLEGGGPEDTQYFGPGTRLTVL.

This clone was found a few times. This chain uses TRBV6-6 with TRBJ2-3; maybe TRBD2 (5 bases). The germline gives CDR1 MNHNY, CDR2 SVGAGI (reference sequence). The V end was cut by 4 bases, the J end by 1 base, with 9 bases between. This CDR3 comprises 14 residues. The CDR3 here is CASSSRTGTDTQYF. The CDR3 DNA is TGTGCCAGCAGTTCCCGGACTGGCACAGATACGCAGTATTTT.

The rearrangement links TRBV5-6 to TRBJ2-7; D gene uncertain. CDR3 size: 11 residues. V dropped 3 bases and J dropped 2 bases, with 3 bases sitting between them. Germline CDR1 SGHDT, CDR2 YYEEEE. CDR3 protein: CASSSTYEQYF. The CDR3 region has the DNA TGTGCCAGCAGCTCCACCTACGAGCAGTACTTC.

The CDR3 sequence: CASSYRQVVNNSPLHF. The CDR3 DNA is TGTGCCAGCAGTTACAGACAGGTAGTCAATAATTCACCCCTCCACTTT. The V and J genes are TRBV6-6 and TRBJ1-6; D perhaps matches TRBD1 (6 bases). This CDR3 contains 16 residues. Germline CDR1 and CDR2: MNHNY and SVGAGI (reference sequence). V lost 2 bases to trimming and J lost 5 bases, with 13 bases between them.

The gene calls are TRBV5-4 and TRBJ1-3; 8 nucleotides align to TRBD1. V lost 4 bases and J lost 5; bases outside the gene matches: 5. Germline V CDR1 and CDR2: SGHNT, YYREEE (reference sequence). CDR3 length: 14 residues. The CDR3 sequence is CASSEDRARNTIYF. The CDR3, as DNA: TGTGCCAGCAGCGAGGACAGGGCACGAAACACCATATATTTT.

The rearrangement joins TRBV19 to TRBJ1-6; D remains ambiguous. The V end lost 7 bases, the J end lost 7 bases, and 14 bases lay between the germline ends. The CDR3 extends over 14 amino acids. The germline V gene has CDR1 LNHDA and CDR2 SQIVND (reference sequence). CDR3 sequence (DNA): TGTGCCAGTACCGCCTCGGTCAGGAATTCACCCCTCCACTTT. Protein: CASTASVRNSPLHF.

The rearrangement uses TRBV19 and TRBJ2-5; 11 nucleotides line up with TRBD2. V gave up 4 bases and J gave up 5 bases; unmatched junction bases: 9. Germline assignment: CDR1 LNHDA and CDR2 SQIVND (reference sequence). This CDR3 has 16 residues. The CDR3 coding sequence is TGTGCCAGTAGTAGTACCGGGACTAGCGGCTGGGAGACCCAGTACTTC. This sequence encodes CASSSTGTSGWETQYF.

The sample holds a few counts of this clone. The CDR3 sequence: CASSQDGSRRTEAFF. The CDR3 nucleotides read TGCGCCAGCAGCCAAGACGGGAGCAGACGCACTGAAGCTTTCTTT. This chain links TRBV4-1 with TRBJ1-1; D not certain. Trimming left V 0 bases short and J 4 bases short, with 12 bases between. The CDR3 is 15 amino acids. CDR1 is MGHRA, CDR2 YSYEKL, per germline.

The chain recombines TRBV25-1 with TRBJ1-2, with D possibly being TRBD1 (6 bases). Trimming took 6 bases from V and 6 from J, leaving 14 bases between them. This CDR3 spans 13 amino acids. CDR1 MGHDK and CDR2 SYGVNS come from the germline V gene. The CDR3 DNA reads as TGTGCCAGCAGGAACTCAGGGGAACATGGCTACACCTTC. It specifies CASRNSGEHGYTF.

The chain joins TRBV6-1 to TRBJ2-7; 9 positions match TRBD1. CDR3 length: 14 amino acids. V lost 5 bases and J lost 2; bases outside the gene matches: 4. Germline V gene sequence: CDR1 MNHNS, CDR2 SASEGT. The CDR3 loop is CASSTGQGPYEQYF. CDR3 in DNA: TGTGCCAGCAGTACCGGACAGGGGCCCTACGAGCAGTACTTC.

V is TRBV5-1 and J is TRBJ1-1, with D unresolved. The length of the CDR3 is 12 residues. V shed 0 bases and J shed 10 bases, with 10 bases lying between them. In germline, CDR1 is SGHRS, CDR2 YFSETQ. The CDR3 sequence: CASSLELGIAFF. The DNA for the CDR3 is TGCGCCAGCAGCTTGGAGCTAGGGATAGCTTTCTTT.

The chain has TRBV6-5 and TRBJ2-1; the match to TRBD2 covers 9 bases. The junction had 5 bases not matched to a gene; V was cut back by 6 bases and J by 5 bases. The CDR3 covers 14 residues. Germline V gene lookup returns CDR1 MNHEY and CDR2 SVGAGI. The CDR3 sequence: CASRPAGGHNEQFF. CDR3 DNA sequence: TGTGCCAGCAGGCCTGCGGGGGGGCACAATGAGCAGTTCTTC.

V gene TRBV30 combines with J gene TRBJ1-1; the D gene is possibly TRBD1 (5 bases). CDR1 and CDR2 from the germline V gene are GTSNPN and SVGIG (reference sequence). Trimming took 4 bases from V and 1 from J, leaving 22 bases between them. There are 17 residues in the CDR3. Written as DNA, the CDR3 is TGTGCCTGGATGGGGGTGACAAGAGGACGGAGGAACACTGAAGCTTTCTTT. Residues: CAWMGVTRGRRNTEAFF.

The chain combines TRBV12-5 with TRBJ1-5; weak D call: TRBD1 (6 bases). Per the germline V gene, CDR1 is LGHNT and CDR2 is FRNRAP. The CDR3 contains 19 residues. The V gene lost 0 bases and the J gene lost 0 bases, with 18 bases spanning the gap. CDR3 sequence: CASGLVPDGQRYSNQPQHF. CDR3 DNA: TGTGCTAGTGGTTTGGTACCAGACGGACAGCGATATAGCAATCAGCCCCAGCATTTT. The whole variable domain, filled in from reference TRBV12-5 and TRBJ1-5, reads DARVTQTPRHKVTEMGQEVTMRCQPILGHNTVFWYRQTMMQGLELLAYFRNRAPLDDSGMPKDRFSAEMPDATLATLKIQPSEPRDSAVYFCASGLVPDGQRYSNQPQHFGDGTRLSIL.

This clone has a handful of counts. V is TRBV2 and J is TRBJ1-4; TRBD1 might be the D (5 bases). CDR1 is SNHLY and CDR2 is FYNNEI in the germline V gene. Trimming stripped 0 bases from V and 7 bases from J, with 12 bases between. CDR3 length equals 15 residues. In DNA, the CDR3 is TGTGCCAGCAGTGAAGCCAGCGGGGGGTTTGAAAAACTGTTTTTT. Its translation: CASSEASGGFEKLFF.

J is TRBJ2-7 and V is TRBV29-1, with 10 bases matching TRBD2. Germline CDR1 reads SQVTM; CDR2 reads ANQGSEA. The V gene end was trimmed by 7 bases and the J gene end by 0 bases; junction bases not matched to a gene: 9. This CDR3 spans 15 amino acids. The CDR3 spells CSARVRTSGSYEQYF. The DNA of the CDR3 is TGCAGCGCCAGGGTGCGGACTAGCGGCTCCTACGAGCAGTACTTC.

This clone has just one count. The chain has TRBV15 and TRBJ1-3; D perhaps matches TRBD1 (6 bases). The CDR3 spans 15 residues. V was pared by 5 bases and J by 0 bases, with 11 bases between. Germline CDR1 and CDR2: LNHNV and YYDKDF (reference sequence). DNA for the CDR3: TGTGCCACCAGCGGATGGGACAACTCTGGAAACACCATATATTTT. Its protein is CATSGWDNSGNTIYF.

The CDR3 coding sequence is TGTGCCAGCAGCTTGGTCGGGCCAGGGGCGCACACTGAAGCTTTCTTT. Translating gives CASSLVGPGAHTEAFF. V usage is TRBV5-6 and J usage is TRBJ1-1; D is perhaps TRBD1 (6 bases). Trimming removed 0 bases from V and 3 bases from J, with 15 bases in between. Germline CDR1 reads SGHDT; CDR2 reads YYEEEE. This CDR3 region has 16 residues. The variable domain in full, completed from reference TRBV5-6 and TRBJ1-1, reads DAGVTQSPTHLIKTRGQQVTLRCSPKSGHDTVSWYQQALGQGPQFIFQYYEEEERQRGNFPDRFSGHQFPNYSSELNVNALLLGDSALYLCASSLVGPGAHTEAFFGQGTRLTVV.

Details on this clone: An end of the junction does not agree with germline; a read error may underlie this. This chain joins TRBV19 and TRBJ1-1; 8 bases match TRBD1. Germline-derived CDR1 and CDR2 are LNHDA and SQIVND (reference sequence). The CDR3 consists of 14 residues. CDR3 nucleotide sequence: TGTGCCAGTACGACGGGACAGGTGAACTCTGAAGCTTTCTTT. Amino acids: CASTTGQVNSEAFF.

The chain uses TRBV18 and TRBJ1-1; 8 bases align to TRBD1. This CDR3 is built from 17 residues. With 3 bases clipped from V and 3 bases from J, the junction kept 12 bases outside the gene matches. Germline assignment: CDR1 KGHSH and CDR2 LQKENI. CDR3: CASSPLFGQGVDTEAFF. The CDR3 coding sequence is TGTGCCAGCTCACCCCTTTTTGGACAGGGAGTTGACACTGAAGCTTTCTTT.

This clone was detected only once. The chain is built from TRBV10-3 and TRBJ1-4; D gene uncertain. The CDR3 has 14 amino acids. Germline V CDR1 and CDR2: ENHRY, SYGVKD. The V gene lost 7 bases and the J gene lost 8 bases, with 17 bases spanning the gap. The CDR3 DNA reads TGTGCCATCAAAGGAGGGCCGAACGAGGAAAAACTGTTTTTT. Protein product: CAIKGGPNEEKLFF.

The rearrangement joins TRBV9 to TRBJ1-3, with D perhaps matching TRBD1 (5 bases). The germline gives CDR1 SGDLS, CDR2 YYNGEE. Between the trimmed V and J ends, which lost 0 bases and 2 bases, there was a span of 12 bases. The CDR3 extends over 16 amino acids. The CDR3 protein is CASSVEAGPTGNTIYF. CDR3 DNA sequence: TGTGCCAGCAGCGTAGAGGCAGGGCCTACTGGAAACACCATATATTTT.

There are a few counts of this clone. The rearrangement links TRBV19 to TRBJ1-2, with 7 bases lining up with TRBD1. Germline CDR1 and CDR2: LNHDA and SQIVND (reference sequence). Trimming removed 6 bases from V and 0 bases from J; junction bases left unmatched: 7. The CDR3 sequence is 15 residues long. This CDR3 reads CASRTTGTANYGYTF. CDR3 nucleotide sequence: TGTGCCAGTAGAACTACCGGGACAGCTAACTATGGCTACACCTTC.

This rearrangement joins TRBV5-1 to TRBJ1-3; perhaps TRBD1 as D (6 bases). Germline V lookup: CDR1 SGHRS, CDR2 YFSETQ. Trimming removed 0 bases at V and 4 bases at J, with 11 bases between. The CDR3 extends over 15 amino acids. CDR3 residues: CASSLDQGRGNTIYF. As DNA, the CDR3 is TGCGCCAGCAGCTTGGATCAGGGGCGCGGAAACACCATATATTTT.